The T cell receptor (beta chain) under discussion was sequenced for a study of early T cells in non-severe SARS-CoV-2 infection. This clonotype was observed many times. From germline, CDR1 is SQVTM and CDR2 ANQGSEA. The CDR3 is 14 residues long. Trimming pared 3 bases from V and 2 bases from J, leaving 14 bases between. TCRdb reanalysed the 5' RACE reads using MiXCR and keeps one entry per CDR3 protein. In the table there are approximately 100,000 distinct CDR3 sequences, more than 9.5% of which are singletons. The chain carries TRBV29-1 and TRBJ2-7; no definite D call. The source material was whole blood. The clonotype comes from an adult who was a healthcare worker with PCR-confirmed SARS-CoV-2 infection or an uninfected control (not recorded which). In DNA, the CDR3 is TGCAGCGTTGAGACCGACACCGATGCCTACGAGCAGTACTTC. Translated: CSVETDTDAYEQYF.